The 11 T cell receptor beta chains listed next were all sequenced from one sample in a study of blood T cell repertoires in COVID-19. Sequencing was performed with immunoSEQ multiplex PCR; in TCRdb, only in-frame clones are kept and a portion is missing. Seen here are 96,000 or so clones, about 90% observed once, and the top ten hold about 4%. Sequenced input: peripheral blood. Receptor source: a human donor with COVID-19, enrolled during active disease. The donor label of this sample is uncertain.

The chain links TRBV4-1 to TRBJ2-7; D may be TRBD1 (6 bases). CDR1 is MGHRA, CDR2 YSYEKL, per germline. Deletions cut 1 base from V and 7 bases from J, with 14 bases between. The CDR3 covers 14 residues. CDR3: CASSQVAGAPEQYF. The CDR3 DNA is TGCGCCAGCAGCCAAGTGGCAGGGGCTCCAGAGCAGTACTTC.

The rearrangement joins TRBV11-2 to TRBJ1-3, with D hard to call. CDR1 is SGHAT and CDR2 is FQNNGV in the germline V gene. V lost 4 bases and J 0 bases, leaving 7 bases between the germline ends. This CDR3 has 14 residues. Here the CDR3 reads CASSSGISGNTIYF. The CDR3, as DNA: TGTGCCAGCAGCTCGGGGATCTCTGGAAACACCATATATTTT. Full variable domain (missing parts from reference TRBV11-2 and TRBJ1-3): EAGVAQSPRYKIIEKRQSVAFWCNPISGHATLYWYQQILGQGPKLLIQFQNNGVVDDSQLPKDRFSAERLKGVDSTLKIQPAKLEDSAVYLCASSSGISGNTIYFGEGSWLTVV.

The V call is TRBV19, the J call TRBJ1-2, with no clear D. CDR3 length equals 15 residues. With 6 bases removed from V and 3 bases from J, the gap between germline ends came to 17 bases. The V gene's germline CDR1 is LNHDA and CDR2 SQIVND (reference sequence). The CDR3 reads CASSGIQEGDYGYTF. The CDR3, as DNA: TGTGCCAGTAGCGGAATCCAAGAGGGTGACTATGGCTACACCTTC.

A single count supports this clone. V gene TRBV7-3 combines with J gene TRBJ2-2; TRBD2 might be the D (6 bases). The V and J ends lost 5 bases and 5 bases respectively, with 18 bases between them. The length of the CDR3 is 16 residues. Germline lookup yields CDR1 SGHTA and CDR2 FQGTGA. CDR3 in amino acids: CASSPNSGTVTGELFF. The DNA for the CDR3 is TGTGCCAGCAGCCCGAACTCCGGGACTGTTACCGGGGAGCTGTTTTTT. Supplemented by reference TRBV7-3 and TRBJ2-2, the full variable domain reads GAGVSQTPSNKVTEKGKYVELRCDPISGHTALYWYRQSLGQGPEFLIYFQGTGAADDSGLPNDRFFAVRPEGSVSTLKIQRTERGDSAVYLCASSPNSGTVTGELFFGEGSRLTVL.

The V call is TRBV3-1 (or the pseudogene TRBV3-2), the J call TRBJ2-4; maybe TRBD2 (6 bases). This CDR3 contains 15 residues. V dropped 0 bases and J dropped 5 bases, with 11 bases sitting between them. Germline V lookup: CDR1 LGHDT, CDR2 YNNKEL (reference sequence). CDR3 sequence: CASSQDWGGQNIQYF. The CDR3 nucleotides read TGTGCCAGCAGCCAAGACTGGGGAGGCCAAAACATTCAGTACTTC.

CDR3 amino acids: CASSPLNLGTTKANGGNSPLHF. The CDR3 region has the DNA TGTGCCAGCTCACCACTCAACTTGGGGACAACAAAGGCTAATGGTGGAAATTCACCCCTCCACTTT. The chain recombines TRBV18 with TRBJ1-6; D perhaps matches TRBD1 (6 bases). The CDR3 extends over 22 amino acids. Trimming cost V 1 base and J 7 bases, with 32 bases left between them. CDR1 and CDR2 (germline): KGHSH, LQKENI.

The CDR3 protein is CASSRRNGGTEAFF. In DNA, the CDR3 is TGTGCCAGCAGCCGCCGGAACGGAGGTACTGAAGCTTTCTTT. The chain recombines TRBV3-1 (or the pseudogene TRBV3-2) with TRBJ1-1; no definite D call. The CDR3 has 14 residues. Trimming cost V 4 bases and J 5 bases, with 14 bases left between them. Germline loops: CDR1 LGHDT, CDR2 YNNKEL (reference sequence).

The chain couples TRBV30 to TRBJ1-2; TRBD1 agrees at 7 bases. Germline V gene data show CDR1 as GTSNPN and CDR2 as SVGIG (reference sequence). The length of the CDR3 is 15 residues. The trim removed 2 bases at V and 8 bases at J, leaving 14 bases unmatched. The CDR3 sequence: CAWSLLGQGVRGYTF. DNA for the CDR3: TGTGCCTGGAGTCTTCTAGGGCAGGGGGTTCGAGGCTACACCTTC. The variable domain in full, with the rest retrieved from reference TRBV30 and TRBJ1-2, is SQTIHQWPATLVQPVGSPLSLECTVEGTSNPNLYWYRQAAGRGLQLLFYSVGIGQISSEVPQNLSASRPQDRQFILSSKKLLLSDSGFYLCAWSLLGQGVRGYTFGSGTRLTVV.

The chain has TRBV3-1 (or the pseudogene TRBV3-2) and TRBJ1-2; D remains unclear. V lost 0 bases and J lost 7, with 9 bases in between. There are 13 residues in the CDR3. Looked up from germline, CDR1 is LGHDT and CDR2 is YNNKEL (reference sequence). The CDR3 sequence is CASSQDLEGGYTF. CDR3 bases: TGTGCCAGCAGCCAAGATCTGGAGGGTGGCTACACCTTC.

The J gene is TRBJ2-5, the V gene TRBV5-4; possibly TRBD2 for D (6 bases). This CDR3 has 13 residues. Trimming took 4 bases from V and 5 from J, leaving 12 bases between them. Looked up from germline, CDR1 is SGHNT and CDR2 is YYREEE (reference sequence). The CDR3 nucleotides are TGTGCCAGCAGCCTCGACAGCGGGGAGACCCAGTACTTC. This sequence encodes CASSLDSGETQYF.

The rearrangement links TRBV7-9 to TRBJ1-2; D may be TRBD1 (6 bases). This CDR3 spans 12 amino acids. Germline assignment: CDR1 SEHNR and CDR2 FQNEAQ (reference sequence). Trimming removed 5 bases from V and 5 bases from J, with 9 bases in between. This chain's CDR3 is CASSVGTYGYTF. Written as DNA, the CDR3 is TGTGCCAGCAGCGTCGGGACATATGGCTACACCTTC.